This T cell receptor (beta chain) was recorded in a study of immune characterization of retroperitoneal liposarcoma. TCRdb re-derived calls from the PCR reads in MiXCR, one entry per CDR3 protein. This sample has 7,000 or so distinct CDR3 sequences, with under 30% found just once. The germline CDR1 and CDR2 sequences are SGDLS and YYNGEE. J was trimmed by 9 bases and V by 3 bases; bases with no gene match: 7. The CDR3 consists of 15 residues. This clonotype was found a few times. V usage is TRBV9 and J usage is TRBJ2-1, with 12 bases lining up with TRBD2. The sequence came from a female donor with retroperitoneal liposarcoma. Sequencing was done on a sample of tumor tissue. Written as DNA, the CDR3 is TGTGCCAGCAGCGCAACTAGCGGGAGGCTCGTTGAGCAGTTCTTC. It codes for CASSATSGRLVEQFF.